These T cell receptor beta chains were read from a single sample in a study of patients and donors after allogeneic stem cell transplantation. TCRdb passed the RT-PCR reads through MiXCR, listing each CDR3 protein once. The sample shows under 200,000 distinct CDR3 sequences, roughly 22% of them seen only once. Sequenced sample: blood, either unsorted or a sorted T cell fraction (not recorded which). The receptors shown here come from a human donor who was either an allogeneic HSCT recipient or a stem cell or donor lymphocyte infusion donor (not recorded which). It is not recorded whose cells these are; they may come from a transplant donor. Each CDR3 is given with its conserved first and last residue.

cdr3_aa,j_call,v_call
CASSPAAGPNEKLFF,TRBJ1-4,TRBV12-3/TRBV12-4
CAAQTRARGSGEQYF,TRBJ2-7,TRBV6-2/TRBV6-3
CASSPAVGGYQPQHF,TRBJ1-5,TRBV7-8
CASSADRVDEKLFF,TRBJ1-4,TRBV5-1
CASSLGASATDTQYF,TRBJ2-3,TRBV5-1
CASSQDCASRPQHF,TRBJ1-5,TRBV3-1
CASSYDLAGELFF,TRBJ2-2,TRBV6-5
CATSDRGYTGELFF,TRBJ2-2,TRBV24-1
CASSLPVGANTEAFF,TRBJ1-1,TRBV7-9
CAISEGQGGQRPQHF,TRBJ1-5,TRBV10-3
CASTDRAQTETQYF,TRBJ2-5,TRBV2
CASSWDRGREKLFF,TRBJ1-4,TRBV6-5
CASSKQGRRGYTF,TRBJ1-2,TRBV6-5
CASSPGRDGEEKLFF,TRBJ1-4,TRBV27
CASSRLAGGPYNEQFF,TRBJ2-1,TRBV6-4
CASSLGVKTEAFF,TRBJ1-1,TRBV12-3/TRBV12-4
CASSQARGGNEKLFF,TRBJ1-4,TRBV4-1
CASSEREAYNEQFF,TRBJ2-1,TRBV11-3
CASSVGGEDTQYF,TRBJ2-3,TRBV9
CSVEGTRTTSRSDTQYF,TRBJ2-3,TRBV29-1
CASSLVWYRRMNTEAFF,TRBJ1-1,TRBV7-9
CASSYRVVGTEAFF,TRBJ1-1,TRBV6-5
CASGLVAPIGDSSNQPQHF,TRBJ1-5,TRBV12-5
CASGDYGYTF,TRBJ1-2,TRBV12-3/TRBV12-4
CSVDDISYTF,TRBJ1-2,TRBV29-1
CASSSQVTNTDTQYF,TRBJ2-3,TRBV12-3/TRBV12-4
CASSGPARNEKLFF,TRBJ1-4,TRBV2
CASSYSGSSYNEQFF,TRBJ2-1,TRBV7-2
CASSFGREQIVSYNSPLHF,TRBJ1-6,TRBV5-1
CASSVAVEGRDIQYF,TRBJ2-4,TRBV9
CATSDSGQGRGYTF,TRBJ1-2,TRBV24-1
CASSRRGDQETQYF,TRBJ2-5,TRBV5-1
CASSWTGTYEQYF,TRBJ2-7,TRBV6-2/TRBV6-3
CSVVKGTTTEAFF,TRBJ1-1,TRBV29-1
CSARDSSSGHLGTEAFF,TRBJ1-1,TRBV20-1
CATSIIDRGINQPQHF,TRBJ1-5,TRBV15
CASSFPTGEKTQYF,TRBJ2-5,TRBV12-3/TRBV12-4
CASSRTGDSNQPQHF,TRBJ1-5,TRBV5-1
CASSLVGTGVEKLFF,TRBJ1-4,TRBV28
CASSLGAEPNTEAFF,TRBJ1-1,TRBV5-1
CSATTGINEKLFF,TRBJ1-4,TRBV20-1
CSANPGNRAYEQYF,TRBJ2-7,TRBV20-1
CASSVRDRGVNTEAFF,TRBJ1-1,TRBV18
CSARGGVGNTIYF,TRBJ1-3,TRBV20-1
CASSTGIVGNEQFF,TRBJ2-1,TRBV4-3
CASSLRPGGESNYGYTF,TRBJ1-2,TRBV27
CSATRDLNTEAFF,TRBJ1-1,TRBV29-1
CASREGAYYGYTF,TRBJ1-2,TRBV12-3/TRBV12-4
CATQGDFSYEQYF,TRBJ2-7,TRBV2
CASKSDPYGYTF,TRBJ1-2,TRBV5-1
CASSLDRGYGYTF,TRBJ1-2,TRBV11-2